The entry below gives a single TCR beta chain sequence along with its context. The antigen is undetermined. Using genomic DNA as the template, TCR beta VDJ and CDR3 profiling was carried out. In TCRdb, the reads were re-called with MiXCR into one record per CDR3 protein. The sample shows 150,000 to 200,000 distinct CDR3 sequences, 48% of them seen only once. Patients sequenced had flow cytometry evidence of CD8+CD57+ cell expansion. At blood sampling, none of the patients had yet received therapy. Germline CDR1 PRHDT, CDR2 FYEKMQ (reference sequence). V dropped 0 bases and J dropped 6 bases, with 12 bases sitting between them. CDR3 length: 14 residues. The data were taken from a study of CD8+CD57+ T cells in acquired aplastic anemia. In the study overall: Sorted CD4+ and CD8+ cells gave a mean 3.2 ug DNA, range roughly 0.19 to 27.4 ug.

Study-wide findings and caveats: Found in both controls and patients were some 30 CD8+ CDR3 sequences.

The J gene is TRBJ2-7, the V gene TRBV13, with a weak D call TRBD2 (6 bases). The source is a human donor with aplastic anemia. Sequenced: sorted CD4+, CD8+, or CD8+CD57+ T cells (not recorded which) from PBMCs. CDR3 nucleotides: TGTGCCAGCAGCTTAGGGCGGGATTGGAGCGAGCAGTACTTC. Encoded protein: CASSLGRDWSEQYF.